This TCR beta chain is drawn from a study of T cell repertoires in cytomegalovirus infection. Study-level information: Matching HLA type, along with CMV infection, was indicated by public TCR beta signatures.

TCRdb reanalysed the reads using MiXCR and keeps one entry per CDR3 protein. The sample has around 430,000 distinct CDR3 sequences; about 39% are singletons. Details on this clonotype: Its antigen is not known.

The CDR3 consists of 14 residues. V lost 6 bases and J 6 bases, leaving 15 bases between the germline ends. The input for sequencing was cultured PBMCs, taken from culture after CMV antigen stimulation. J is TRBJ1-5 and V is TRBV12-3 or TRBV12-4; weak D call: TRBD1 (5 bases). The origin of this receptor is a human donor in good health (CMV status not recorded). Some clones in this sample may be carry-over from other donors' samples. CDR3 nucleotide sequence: TGTGCCAGCAGCCGGGGGGGTGGTGGTCAGCCCCAGCATTTT. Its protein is CASSRGGGGQPQHF.